This T cell receptor beta chain was sequenced for a study of OX40 agonist ivuxolimab in advanced cancers. Study details: Age averaged roughly 60 years (range roughly 23 to 79), and more than 80% were male. Study-wide findings and caveats: Partial responders at 0.1-3.0 mg/kg had among the lowest clonal expansion.

Assay used: immunoSEQ multiplex PCR; TCRdb lists only in-frame clones, some missing. The data contain roughly 56,000 clones, about 88% of them singletons. As for this clone: The antigen is undetermined.

This CDR3 has 18 amino acids. Germline V gives CDR1 MDHEN, CDR2 SYDVKM. The sample was CD4+ or CD8+ T cells sorted from blood, taken in a trial of the OX40 agonist ivuxolimab. The chain couples TRBV28 to TRBJ2-5; the match to TRBD2 covers 13 bases. The J call may be faulty, since TRBJ2-7 better matches the DNA end. The clonotype was recovered from an adult with an advanced solid tumor such as melanoma, head and neck, liver or kidney cancer. CDR3 DNA sequence: TGTGCCAGCAGTTTATTCCCACCGCGGACTAGCGGGAGTAACGAGCAGTACTTC. Its protein product is CASSLFPPRTSGSNEQYF.